Presented here are 30 T cell receptor beta chains from one specimen sequenced in a study of T cells in Graves' hyperthyroidism and ophthalmopathy. Researchers amplified the TCR beta CDR3 regions from RNA transcripts. HTBI primers drove first-round RT-PCR of the TCR CDR3. TCRdb re-called the multiplex PCR reads with MiXCR, one entry per CDR3 protein. The sample consists of 350,000 to 500,000 distinct CDR3 sequences, roughly an eighth of them appearing once. Sequenced: blood. Receptor source: a woman aged 18-35 years with Graves' hyperthyroidism.

This clonotype was seen a handful of times. This chain joins TRBV12-3 or TRBV12-4 and TRBJ2-7, with 7 bases identical to TRBD1. This CDR3 contains 15 residues. The ends lost 1 base at V and 4 bases at J; junction bases unmatched: 7. The DNA for the CDR3 is TGTGCCAGCAGTTTAGGGGGGACAGTGGTATACGAGCAGTACTTC. Its translation is CASSLGGTVVYEQYF.

In this sample, this clonotype turned up a few times. V is TRBV20-1 and J is TRBJ2-1; 10 nucleotides line up with TRBD2. This CDR3 has 13 amino acids. CDR1 and CDR2 from the germline V gene are DFQATT and SNEGSKA (reference sequence). This CDR3 is CTTSGRGRNEQFF. CDR3 DNA sequence: TGCACCACAAGCGGGAGGGGTCGTAATGAGCAGTTCTTC.

In its sample, this clonotype was seen a few times. The chain employs TRBV9 and TRBJ1-2; D is uncertain. The CDR3 is 12 residues long. CDR1 is SGDLS, CDR2 YYNGEE, per germline. V dropped 4 bases and J dropped 7 bases, with 11 bases sitting between them. The CDR3 spells CASSPHGFGYTF. The CDR3 DNA is TGTGCCAGCAGCCCCCATGGATTTGGCTACACCTTC.

The sample holds many counts of this clonotype. The chain employs TRBV18 and TRBJ2-7; 7 bases map to TRBD1. The CDR3 is made up of 15 amino acids. V lost 3 bases, J lost 0 bases, and 5 bases stayed unmatched. Germline V gene lookup returns CDR1 KGHSH and CDR2 LQKENI. Here the CDR3 DNA reads TGTGCCAGCTCACCCCGGGACAGCTTCTCCTACGAGCAGTACTTC. Its protein is CASSPRDSFSYEQYF.

The chain carries TRBV29-1 and TRBJ2-2; TRBD1 matches at 7 bases. Germline V gene sequence: CDR1 SQVTM, CDR2 ANQGSEA. Losses at the gene ends were 2 bases for V and 4 bases for J; bases not matched to a gene: 1. This CDR3 is built from 13 residues. CDR3 loop: CSVETGVTGELFF. CDR3 in DNA: TGCAGCGTTGAAACAGGGGTCACCGGGGAGCTGTTTTTT.

The table lists this clonotype with many counts. The chain carries TRBV5-1 and TRBJ1-6; TRBD1 agrees at 9 bases. CDR3 length: 14 residues. V was clipped by 3 bases and J by 7 bases; unmatched bases: 2. Germline V CDR1 and CDR2: SGHRS, YFSETQ. The CDR3 nucleotides are TGCGCCAGCAGCTCGACAGGGGGGAATTCACCCCTCCACTTT. The encoded protein is CASSSTGGNSPLHF. Drawing the rest from reference TRBV5-1 and TRBJ1-6, the complete variable domain is KAGVTQTPRYLIKTRGQQVTLSCSPISGHRSVSWYQQTPGQGLQFLFEYFSETQRNKGNFPGRFSGRQFSNSRSEMNVSTLELGDSALYLCASSSTGGNSPLHFGNGTRLTVT.

This clonotype was recorded once. The V and J genes are TRBV20-1 and TRBJ2-7; tentatively, D is TRBD1 or TRBD2 (5 bases each). The J call is doubtful: the DNA matches TRBJ2-1 better. The CDR3 consists of 15 residues. Germline V gene data show CDR1 as DFQATT and CDR2 as SNEGSKA (reference sequence). The CDR3, as DNA: TGCGGTTACATGCGACGGGACGGCACGCCGTACGAGCAGTTCTTC. Amino acid sequence: CGYMRRDGTPYEQFF.

The J gene is TRBJ2-2, the V gene TRBV12-3 or TRBV12-4; TRBD2 aligns across 8 bases. Trimming at V came to 3 bases and at J to 2 bases, leaving 8 bases not matched to a gene. The CDR3 totals 17 residues. DNA of the CDR3: TGTGCCAGCAGTTTCCGAACTAGCGGAACCAACACCGGGGAGCTGTTTTTT. It yields the protein CASSFRTSGTNTGELFF.

This chain uses TRBV19 with TRBJ2-1, with TRBD2 matching over 12 bases. Unmatched junction bases numbered 2, after V lost 3 bases and J lost 2 bases. The CDR3 length is 16 residues. Germline assignment: CDR1 LNHDA and CDR2 SQIVND (reference sequence). This chain's CDR3 is CASSIASGRAYNEQFF. For the CDR3, the DNA is TGTGCCAGTAGTATCGCTAGCGGGAGGGCCTACAATGAGCAGTTCTTC.

This clonotype appeared many times. The V gene is TRBV7-2, the J gene TRBJ2-1; no firm D call. Trimming left V 4 bases short and J 9 bases short, with 13 bases between. CDR1 is SGHTA, CDR2 FQGNSA, per germline. The CDR3 sequence is 13 residues long. CDR3 sequence (DNA): TGTGCCAGCAGCTCCATTAGTCTGAGTGAGCAGTTCTTC. Translated, it gives CASSSISLSEQFF.

This chain uses TRBV29-1 with TRBJ2-5; D is unresolved. In germline, CDR1 is SQVTM, CDR2 ANQGSEA. V was cut by 4 bases and J by 1 base, with 7 bases left in between. This CDR3 region has 12 residues. Here the CDR3 reads CSVVRSQETQYF. The CDR3 DNA is TGCAGCGTTGTTCGGTCCCAAGAGACCCAGTACTTC.

In this sample, this clonotype turned up a few times. CDR3 in amino acids: CASSLLGLAGGETQYF. DNA for the CDR3: TGTGCCAGCAGTTTGCTGGGACTAGCGGGAGGAGAGACCCAGTACTTC. V usage is TRBV11-3 and J usage is TRBJ2-5, with 15 positions matching TRBD2. The CDR3 has 16 amino acids. Per the germline V gene, CDR1 is SGHNT and CDR2 is YENEEA. The V segment lost 6 bases and the J segment 4 bases; nucleotides outside the gene matches: 6.

This clonotype was seen repeatedly, ten times or more. The chain has TRBV20-1 and TRBJ2-1, with TRBD2 matching over 8 bases. The germline CDR1 and CDR2 sequences are DFQATT and SNEGSKA (reference sequence). J was trimmed by 4 bases and V by 4 bases; bases with no gene match: 9. The CDR3 covers 15 residues. The CDR3 spells CSAMESGTSYNEQFF. CDR3 bases: TGCAGTGCTATGGAGTCTGGGACTAGTTACAATGAGCAGTTCTTC.

This clonotype has ten or more counts. The gene calls are TRBV27 and TRBJ2-7; D remains ambiguous. Germline CDR1 is MNHEY and CDR2 is SMNVEV (reference sequence). The V gene lost 2 bases and the J gene lost 7 bases, with 15 bases spanning the gap. The CDR3 covers 14 residues. The CDR3 bases are TGTGCCAGCAGTTTAGGGCAGGAATCGTTAGAGCAGTACTTC. It codes for CASSLGQESLEQYF.

This clonotype was detected ten times or more. The chain recombines TRBV28 with TRBJ1-5; perhaps TRBD1 as D (5 bases). Trimming removed 4 bases from V and 4 bases from J, with 8 bases in between. The CDR3 extends over 13 amino acids. Per germline, CDR1 MDHEN and CDR2 SYDVKM. The CDR3 DNA follows: TGTGCCAGCAGTTACGACAGTAATCAGCCCCAGCATTTT. It codes for CASSYDSNQPQHF. Full variable domain (missing parts from reference TRBV28 and TRBJ1-5): DVKVTQSSRYLVKRTGEKVFLECVQDMDHENMFWYRQDPGLGLRLIYFSYDVKMKEKGDIPEGYSVSREKKERFSLILESASTNQTSMYLCASSYDSNQPQHFGDGTRLSIL.

The table lists this clonotype with a few counts. The chain employs TRBV10-2 and TRBJ2-1, with D perhaps matching TRBD1 (5 bases). CDR1 WSHSY and CDR2 SAAADI come from the germline V gene. V was pared by 6 bases and J by 0 bases, with 15 bases between. This CDR3 comprises 16 residues. The DNA of the CDR3 is TGCGCCAGCAGCAATGTAGGGGTCCTCTCCTACAATGAGCAGTTCTTC. Its protein is CASSNVGVLSYNEQFF.

This clonotype was picked up many times. The CDR3 spells CASSQGTEIYGYTF. In nucleotides, the CDR3 is TGTGCCAGCAGCCAAGGGACAGAGATCTATGGCTACACCTTC. J is TRBJ1-2 and V is TRBV3-1, with D possibly being TRBD1 (6 bases). The CDR3 spans 14 residues. Trimming removed 1 base from V and 4 bases from J, with 10 bases in between. Germline V gene lookup returns CDR1 LGHDT and CDR2 YNNKEL (reference sequence).

This clonotype was observed at least ten times. The chain is built from TRBV20-1 and TRBJ2-2; 11 positions agree with TRBD2. The germline gives CDR1 DFQATT, CDR2 SNEGSKA (reference sequence). The CDR3 is 15 residues long. The J segment lost 2 bases and the V segment lost 4 bases, leaving 3 bases of the junction unmatched. CDR3 bases: TGCAGTGCTACCGGGACTAGCGGCAACACCGGGGAGCTGTTTTTT. The encoded protein is CSATGTSGNTGELFF.

This clonotype showed up many times. The V and J genes are TRBV7-2 and TRBJ1-3; the D gene is possibly TRBD1 (5 bases). V lost 1 base to trimming and J lost 4 bases, with 11 bases between them. CDR1 and CDR2 (germline): SGHTA, FQGNSA. CDR3 length: 15 amino acids. In DNA, the CDR3 is TGTGCCAGCAGCTTAGGGTGGGGGAACGGAAACACCATATATTTT. It encodes CASSLGWGNGNTIYF.

This clonotype was seen many times. This chain links TRBV3-1 with TRBJ1-2, with D possibly TRBD1 on 5 matching bases. This CDR3 has 14 residues. Germline loops: CDR1 LGHDT, CDR2 YNNKEL (reference sequence). Trimming stripped 0 bases from V and 6 bases from J, with 11 bases between. CDR3 nucleotides: TGTGCCAGCAGCCAAGAAGGGATCAGGGATGGCTACACCTTC. This translates into CASSQEGIRDGYTF.

This clonotype was counted at least ten times. The chain combines TRBV2 with TRBJ1-1; D unclear. V lost 5 bases and J 4 bases, leaving 11 bases between the germline ends. Germline CDR1 reads SNHLY; CDR2 reads FYNNEI. CDR3 length: 13 amino acids. The CDR3, as DNA: TGTGCCAGCAGTTCTACAGTGCGCACTGAAGCTTTCTTT. Its translation: CASSSTVRTEAFF.

The sample holds many counts of this clonotype. The V call is TRBV28, the J call TRBJ1-1; D ambiguous. V dropped 1 base and J dropped 4 bases, with 7 bases sitting between them. This CDR3 has 13 residues. Germline V lookup: CDR1 MDHEN, CDR2 SYDVKM. CDR3 DNA: TGTGCCAGCAGTTTATTGGACCTCACTGAAGCTTTCTTT. It is translated as CASSLLDLTEAFF.

This clonotype was counted only a few times. This may come from a read error, since a much larger clone is one base off. This chain joins TRBV2 and TRBJ2-7; tentatively, D is TRBD1 or TRBD2 (5 bases each). Trimming left V 2 bases short and J 2 bases short, with 13 bases between. CDR3 length: 15 residues. The germline CDR1 and CDR2 sequences are SNHLY and FYNNEI. CDR3 residues: CASSEYGAFPYEQYF. The DNA for the CDR3 is TGTGCCAGCAGTGAATACGGGGCGTTTCCCTACGAGCAGTACTTC.

This clonotype was observed at least ten times. V and J are TRBV28 and TRBJ2-3; D perhaps matches TRBD1 (5 bases). The CDR3 is 15 amino acids. Trimming shortened V by 1 base and J by 3 bases, and 11 bases separated the two germline ends. Per the germline V gene, CDR1 is MDHEN and CDR2 is SYDVKM. The DNA of the CDR3 is TGTGCCAGCAGTTTATTAGGGGTCGGGACAGATACGCAGTATTTT. Translating gives CASSLLGVGTDTQYF.

This rearrangement joins TRBV4-3 to TRBJ2-3; unclear D gene. The V end was cut by 0 bases, the J end by 4 bases, with 8 bases between. Per germline, CDR1 LGHNA and CDR2 YSLEER. The CDR3 is 14 residues long. CDR3 protein: CASSQEPPSDTQYF. The CDR3 bases are TGCGCCAGCAGCCAAGAGCCCCCATCAGATACGCAGTATTTT.

This clonotype came up many times. The chain joins TRBV7-9 to TRBJ2-7; the match to TRBD1 covers 8 bases. The germline CDR1 and CDR2 sequences are SEHNR and FQNEAQ (reference sequence). The length of the CDR3 is 15 residues. The J segment lost 5 bases and the V segment lost 5 bases, leaving 11 bases of the junction unmatched. The CDR3 region is CASSPEGGQGHEQYF. In DNA form, the CDR3 reads TGTGCCAGCAGCCCAGAGGGAGGACAGGGCCACGAGCAGTACTTC.

This clonotype has a count of ten or more. The chain is built from TRBV7-2 and TRBJ1-2, with D uncertain. Deletions cut 0 bases from V and 1 base from J, with 9 bases between. There are 15 residues in the CDR3. Germline-derived CDR1 and CDR2 are SGHTA and FQGNSA. CDR3 loop: CASSLAPGDNYGYTF. Written as DNA, the CDR3 is TGTGCCAGCAGCTTAGCTCCTGGGGATAACTATGGCTACACCTTC.

This clonotype was counted ten times or more. The rearrangement uses TRBV7-8 and TRBJ2-2; the match to TRBD2 covers 8 bases. Trimming cost V 2 bases and J 1 base; bases outside gene matches: 9. CDR1 and CDR2 (germline): SGHVS, FQNEAQ. The CDR3 is made up of 18 amino acids. CDR3 in amino acids: CASSLYRSSGLNTGELFF. The CDR3 coding sequence is TGTGCCAGCAGCTTATATAGGTCTAGCGGGTTGAACACCGGGGAGCTGTTTTTT.

This clonotype was found many times. The chain combines TRBV12-3 or TRBV12-4 with TRBJ2-7; 7 bases are shared with TRBD1. Trimming took 5 bases from V and 3 from J; bases not matched to a gene: 4. This CDR3 is 13 amino acids long. DNA for the CDR3: TGTGCCAGCAGTAGGCGACAGGGCTACGAGCAGTACTTC. Protein sequence: CASSRRQGYEQYF.

This sequence joins TRBV15 and TRBJ2-1; D not certain. The CDR3 is made up of 13 amino acids. Per the germline V gene, CDR1 is LNHNV and CDR2 is YYDKDF (reference sequence). Trimming pared 0 bases from V and 7 bases from J, leaving 7 bases between. The CDR3 DNA is TGTGCCACCAGCAGAGATTATAGGAATGAGCAGTTCTTC. Translated: CATSRDYRNEQFF. The complete variable domain, with remaining parts taken from reference TRBV15 and TRBJ2-1, reads DAMVIQNPRYQVTQFGKPVTLSCSQTLNHNVMYWYQQKSSQAPKLLFHYYDKDFNNEADTPDNFQSRRPNTSFCFLDIRSPGLGDTAMYLCATSRDYRNEQFFGPGTRLTVL.